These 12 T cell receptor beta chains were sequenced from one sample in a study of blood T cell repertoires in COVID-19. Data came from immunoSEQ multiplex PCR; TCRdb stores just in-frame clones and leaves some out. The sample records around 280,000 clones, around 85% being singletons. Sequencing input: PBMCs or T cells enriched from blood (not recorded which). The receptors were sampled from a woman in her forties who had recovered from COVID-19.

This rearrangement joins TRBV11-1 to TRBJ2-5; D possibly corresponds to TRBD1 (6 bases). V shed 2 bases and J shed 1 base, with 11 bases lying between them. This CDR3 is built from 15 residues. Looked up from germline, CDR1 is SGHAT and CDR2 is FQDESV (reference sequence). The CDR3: CASSLTGWAQETQYF. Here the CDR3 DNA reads TGTGCCAGCAGCTTAACAGGGTGGGCCCAAGAGACCCAGTACTTC.

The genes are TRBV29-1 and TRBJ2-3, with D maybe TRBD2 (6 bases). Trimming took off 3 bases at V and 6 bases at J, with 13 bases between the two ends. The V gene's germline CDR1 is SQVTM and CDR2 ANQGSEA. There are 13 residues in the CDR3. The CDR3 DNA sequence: TGCAGCGTTGATTCGGCGGGGCGGGATACGCAGTATTTT. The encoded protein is CSVDSAGRDTQYF.

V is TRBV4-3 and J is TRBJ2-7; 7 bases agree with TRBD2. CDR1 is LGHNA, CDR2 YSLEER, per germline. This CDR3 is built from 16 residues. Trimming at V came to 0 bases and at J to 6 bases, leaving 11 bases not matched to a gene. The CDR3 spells CASSQDHPGRYVEQYF. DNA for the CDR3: TGCGCCAGCAGCCAAGATCATCCCGGGAGGTACGTCGAGCAGTACTTC.

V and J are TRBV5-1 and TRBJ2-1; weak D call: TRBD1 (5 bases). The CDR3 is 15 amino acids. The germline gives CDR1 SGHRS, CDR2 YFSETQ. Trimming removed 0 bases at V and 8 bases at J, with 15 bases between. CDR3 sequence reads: CASSLGQGLRYEQFF. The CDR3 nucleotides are TGCGCCAGCAGCTTGGGGCAGGGTCTACGTTATGAGCAGTTCTTC. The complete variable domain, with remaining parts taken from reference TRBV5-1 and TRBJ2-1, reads KAGVTQTPRYLIKTRGQQVTLSCSPISGHRSVSWYQQTPGQGLQFLFEYFSETQRNKGNFPGRFSGRQFSNSRSEMNVSTLELGDSALYLCASSLGQGLRYEQFFGPGTRLTVL.

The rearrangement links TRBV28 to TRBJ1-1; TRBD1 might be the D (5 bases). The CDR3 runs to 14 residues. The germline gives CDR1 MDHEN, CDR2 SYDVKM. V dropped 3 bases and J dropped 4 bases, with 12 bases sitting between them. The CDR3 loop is CASSLPARGTEAFF. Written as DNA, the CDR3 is TGTGCCAGCAGTTTGCCGGCAAGGGGCACTGAAGCTTTCTTT. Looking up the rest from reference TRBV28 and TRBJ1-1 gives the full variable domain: DVKVTQSSRYLVKRTGEKVFLECVQDMDHENMFWYRQDPGLGLRLIYFSYDVKMKEKGDIPEGYSVSREKKERFSLILESASTNQTSMYLCASSLPARGTEAFFGQGTRLTVV.

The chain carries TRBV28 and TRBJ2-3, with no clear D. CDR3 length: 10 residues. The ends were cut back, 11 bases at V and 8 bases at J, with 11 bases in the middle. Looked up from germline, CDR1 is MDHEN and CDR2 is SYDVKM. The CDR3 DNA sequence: TGTGCCGTAGGCCCGGGTACGCAGTATTTT. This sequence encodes CAVGPGTQYF.

CDR3 sequence (DNA): TGTGCCAGCAGCACTAGCGGGAGTCTCGACGAGCAGTACTTC. Translated, it gives CASSTSGSLDEQYF. The chain recombines TRBV28 with TRBJ2-7, with 11 positions matching TRBD2. Unmatched junction bases numbered 6, after V lost 6 bases and J lost 5 bases. There are 14 residues in the CDR3. Looked up from germline, CDR1 is MDHEN and CDR2 is SYDVKM.

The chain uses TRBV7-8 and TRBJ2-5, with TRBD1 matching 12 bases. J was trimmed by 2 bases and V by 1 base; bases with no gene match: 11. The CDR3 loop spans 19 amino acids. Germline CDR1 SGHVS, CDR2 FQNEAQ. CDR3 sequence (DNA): TGTGCCAGCAGCTTAGTTCGAGGGACAGGGGGCCTGCGACAAGAGACCCAGTACTTC. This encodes CASSLVRGTGGLRQETQYF.

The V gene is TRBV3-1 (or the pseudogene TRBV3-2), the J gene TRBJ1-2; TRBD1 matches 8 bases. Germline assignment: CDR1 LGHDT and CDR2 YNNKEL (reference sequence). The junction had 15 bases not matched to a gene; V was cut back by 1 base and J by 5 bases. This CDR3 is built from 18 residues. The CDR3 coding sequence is TGTGCCAGCAGCCAAGGTGGGGCAGGGGGCGCGGTGGTTTATGGCTACACCTTC. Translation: CASSQGGAGGAVVYGYTF.

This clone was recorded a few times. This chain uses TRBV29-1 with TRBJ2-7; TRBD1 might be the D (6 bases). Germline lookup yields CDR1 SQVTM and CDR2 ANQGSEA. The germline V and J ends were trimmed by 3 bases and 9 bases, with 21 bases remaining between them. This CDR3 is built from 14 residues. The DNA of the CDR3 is TGCAGCGTTGAGGACAGTTTTGGTGGTAGTGGGCAGTACTTC. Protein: CSVEDSFGGSGQYF.

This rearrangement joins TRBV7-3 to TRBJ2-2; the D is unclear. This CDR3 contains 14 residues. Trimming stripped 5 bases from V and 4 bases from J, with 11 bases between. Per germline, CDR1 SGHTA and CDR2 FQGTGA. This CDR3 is CASSPLVSTGELFF. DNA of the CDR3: TGTGCCAGCAGCCCCCTTGTCAGCACCGGGGAGCTGTTTTTT.

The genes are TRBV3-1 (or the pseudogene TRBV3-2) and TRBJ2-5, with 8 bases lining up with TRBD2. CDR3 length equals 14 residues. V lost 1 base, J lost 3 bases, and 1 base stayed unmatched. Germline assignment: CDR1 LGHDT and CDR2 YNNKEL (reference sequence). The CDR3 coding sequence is TGTGCCAGCAGCCAAGTGGGACTAGAAGAGACCCAGTACTTC. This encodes CASSQVGLEETQYF.